This T cell receptor beta chain appears in the sequencing data of a study of blood T cell repertoires in COVID-19. Overall study: Sources were T cells, B-cell-depleted T cells, or PBMCs; the material itself was cDNA or gDNA.

Sequencing used immunoSEQ multiplex PCR; TCRdb keeps in-frame clones, though not all of them. The repertoire holds 350,000 to 450,000 clones, with roughly 92% as singletons. Exposed enrollees had met someone with a PCR-confirmed or clinician-diagnosed COVID-19 case at some point within the 2 weeks before study entry. The CDR3 spans 14 residues. Germline CDR1 is SGDLS and CDR2 is YYNGEE. V was shortened by 3 bases and J by 4 bases, with 11 bases between the two germline ends. The source is a woman between 35 and 50 years old who had been exposed to COVID-19. The sequencing sample was made of PBMCs or T cells enriched from blood (not recorded which). The V gene is TRBV9, the J gene TRBJ1-3; no firm D call. CDR3 in amino acids: CASSEGARGNTIYF. CDR3 DNA sequence: TGTGCCAGCAGCGAGGGAGCTAGGGGAAACACCATATATTTT.